This TCR beta chain was captured by sequencing in a study of cytomegalovirus exposure and HLA in healthy donors. Study-level results: Earlier analysis found most TCR beta V segments productive about 87% or about 30% of the time. Presence/absence analysis assumed near-uniform sequencing depth across donors. Trimming of TCR beta V- and J-genes showed a link, identified in a later analysis, to a missense DCLRE1C variant. Researchers left out some V segments, among them TRBV6-2 and TRBV6-3, as indistinguishable.

The study ran its PCR with 60 Vbeta and 13 Jbeta primers. The data were produced by immunoSEQ multiplex PCR, yet TCRdb's version contains in-frame clones alone and is incomplete. Found here are about 190,000 clones; the top ten clones hold less than 6.5%. V dropped 7 bases and J dropped 3 bases, with 15 bases sitting between them. The CDR3 totals 14 residues. Germline V gives CDR1 MDHEN, CDR2 SYDVKM. Of note for this clone: Its antigen remains unknown.

The gene calls are TRBV28 and TRBJ1-1; D gene unclear. The receptor was derived from a young man in good health and CMV-seronegative. The sequencing sample was made of PBMCs. CDR3 in amino acids: CASTLPGGYTEAFF. The CDR3 nucleotides are TGTGCCAGCACCCTACCCGGCGGCTACACTGAAGCTTTCTTT.